Detailed here is one T cell receptor (beta chain). These data belong to a study of blood T cell repertoires in COVID-19. CDR1 is SGHNT and CDR2 is YYREEE in the germline V gene (reference sequence). V was cut by 3 bases and J by 0 bases, with 7 bases left in between. This CDR3 contains 14 residues. Sequenced by immunoSEQ multiplex PCR; TCRdb stores in-frame clones only, minus some. The table lists around 160,000 clones, roughly nine tenths of them singletons, with around 15% in the top ten. The sample consisted of peripheral blood. This chain uses TRBV5-4 with TRBJ2-1; no reliable D call. This clonotype originated in a man between 18 and 29 years old with COVID-19, enrolled during active disease. The DNA of the CDR3 is TGTGCCAGCAGCTCTGGGCCCTCCTACAATGAGCAGTTCTTC. Its translation is CASSSGPSYNEQFF. Full variable domain (missing parts from reference TRBV5-4 and TRBJ2-1): ETGVTQSPTHLIKTRGQQVTLRCSSQSGHNTVSWYQQALGQGPQFIFQYYREEENGRGNFPPRFSGLQFPNYSSELNVNALELDDSALYLCASSSGPSYNEQFFGPGTRLTVL.